This TCR beta chain was identified in a study of cytomegalovirus exposure and HLA in healthy donors. The CDR3 is made up of 15 amino acids. After removal of 8 bases from V and 3 bases from J, the junction contained 7 bases not matched to a gene. Looked up from germline, CDR1 is SNHLY and CDR2 is FYNNEI. Worth noting for this clone: Its antigen is currently unknown.

Notes on the study in general: CMV antigen specificity of three CMV-associated chains was confirmed in vitro.

The PCR made use of 60 Vbeta and 13 Jbeta primers. Assay used: immunoSEQ multiplex PCR; TCRdb lists only in-frame clones, some missing. The sample contains approximately 110,000 clones, under 85% of which appear only once. This TCR was recovered from a middle-aged man in good health and CMV-seronegative. Sequenced input: PBMCs. The genes are TRBV2 and TRBJ2-3; 11 bases fit TRBD2. The CDR3 sequence is CASGIAGGPTDTQYF. CDR3 in DNA: TGTGCCAGCGGTATAGCGGGAGGGCCGACAGATACGCAGTATTTT. Variable domain in full (rest from reference TRBV2 and TRBJ2-3): EPEVTQTPSHQVTQMGQEVILRCVPISNHLYFYWYRQILGQKVEFLVSFYNNEISEKSEIFDDQFSVERPDGSNFTLKIRSTKLEDSAMYFCASGIAGGPTDTQYFGPGTRLTVL.